This TCR beta chain was captured in a study of T cells after yellow fever vaccination. The CDR3 consists of 13 residues. V was pared by 3 bases and J by 6 bases, with 2 bases of the junction left unmatched. The germline V gene has CDR1 MDHEN and CDR2 SYDVKM. TCRdb called the 5' RACE reads again in MiXCR, with one record for every CDR3 protein. The sample lists under 550,000 distinct CDR3 sequences, roughly 22% occurring once. The sequence was collected from a man aged 18 to 35 who received the YFV17D yellow fever vaccine. The sequences come from PBMCs, collected approximately 22 days after the first yellow fever vaccination. The chain has TRBV28 and TRBJ1-2, with 9 bases identical to TRBD1. CDR3 region: CASSFGQGNGYTF. In DNA form, the CDR3 reads TGTGCCAGCAGTTTCGGACAGGGGAATGGCTACACCTTC.